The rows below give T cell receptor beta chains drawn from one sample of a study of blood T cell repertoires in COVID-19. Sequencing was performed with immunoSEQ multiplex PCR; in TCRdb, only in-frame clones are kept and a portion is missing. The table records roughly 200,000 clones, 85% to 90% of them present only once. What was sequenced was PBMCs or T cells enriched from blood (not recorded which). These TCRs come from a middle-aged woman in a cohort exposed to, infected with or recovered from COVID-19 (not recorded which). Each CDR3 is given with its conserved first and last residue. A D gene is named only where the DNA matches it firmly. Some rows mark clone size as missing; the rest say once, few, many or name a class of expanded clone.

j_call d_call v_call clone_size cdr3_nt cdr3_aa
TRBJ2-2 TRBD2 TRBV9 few TGTGCCAGCAGCGTAGCTGGGCGGGGGGGCCGAGGCGGGGAGCTGTTTTTT CASSVAGRGGRGGELFF
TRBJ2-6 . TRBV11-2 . TGTGCCAGCAGCCCCTTCACAGGGCACTCTGGGGCCAACGTCCTGACTTTC CASSPFTGHSGANVLTF
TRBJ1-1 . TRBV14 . TGTGCCAGCAGCGTATCGGGGTTCAACACTGAAGCTTTCTTT CASSVSGFNTEAFF
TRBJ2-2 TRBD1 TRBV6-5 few TGTGCCAGCAGAGTAGGGGGCGCCGACACCGGGGAGCTGTTTTTT CASRVGGADTGELFF
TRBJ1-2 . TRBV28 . TGCGCCAGCATCACGGTAGGGAGCTATGGCTACACCTTC CASITVGSYGYTF
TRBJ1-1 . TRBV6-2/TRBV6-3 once TGTGCCAGCAGCCGGACAGCTACTGAAGCTTTCTTT CASSRTATEAFF
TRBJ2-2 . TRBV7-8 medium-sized TGTGCCAGCAGCCGAACGGCCAGGGCGAACACCGGGGAGCTGTTTTTT CASSRTARANTGELFF
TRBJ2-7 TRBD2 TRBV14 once TGTGCCAGCAGCCAATGGTCTAGCGGGAGTTGGTACGAGCAGTACTTC CASSQWSSGSWYEQYF
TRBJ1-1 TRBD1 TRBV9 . TGTGCCAGCAGCGTAGTAGAGGACAGGGGACTGAACACTGAAGCTTTCTTT CASSVVEDRGLNTEAFF
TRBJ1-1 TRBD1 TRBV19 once TGTGCCAGTAGCGAGGGACAGGGGAACACTGAAGCTTTCTTT CASSEGQGNTEAFF
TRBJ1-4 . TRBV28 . TGTGCCAGCAGTTCAGGGCTGGAAGCTAATGAAAAACTGTTTTTT CASSSGLEANEKLFF
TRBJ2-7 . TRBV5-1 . TGCGCCAGCAGCCCGAGGGCAGAGTACGAGCAGTACTTC CASSPRAEYEQYF
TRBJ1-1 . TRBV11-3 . TGTGCCAGCAGCTTCGACAGGATAGGTGGTAAAGCTTTCTTT CASSFDRIGGKAFF
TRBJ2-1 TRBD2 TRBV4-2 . TGTGCCAGCAGCCCCGTGGCAGGGTCGTCATTATTGGGGGGGAACAATGAGCAGTTCTTC CASSPVAGSSLLGGNNEQFF
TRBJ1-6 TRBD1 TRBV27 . TGTGCCAGCAGTCCATGGGACAGGGAGTCAAATTCACCCCTCCACTTT CASSPWDRESNSPLHF
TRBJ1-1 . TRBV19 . TGTGCCAGTAGTATAAGTCTGGGACATCCTAACACTGAAGCTTTCTTT CASSISLGHPNTEAFF
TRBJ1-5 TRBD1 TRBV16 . TGTGCCAGCAGCGTGTCTCGGGGACAGCGGCTTTATAGCAATCAGCCCCAGCATTTT CASSVSRGQRLYSNQPQHF
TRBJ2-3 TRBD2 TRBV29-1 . TGCAGCGTGGAAGGGACTAGCGGGAGGACAGATACGCAGTATTTT CSVEGTSGRTDTQYF
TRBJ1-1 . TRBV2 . TGTGCCAGCAGTGAGTCGGCAAGGAGGGGACTGAACACTGAAGCTTTCTTT CASSESARRGLNTEAFF
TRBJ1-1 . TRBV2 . TGTGCCAGCAATAGGGTGACAGGGAACACTGAAGCTTTCTTT CASNRVTGNTEAFF
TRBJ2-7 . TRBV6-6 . TGTGCCAGCGGCGCAGGACTATTCAGCGAGCAGTACTTC CASGAGLFSEQYF
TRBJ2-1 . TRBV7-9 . TGTGCCAGCAGCAAAGACAGTGTCGAGCAGTTCTTC CASSKDSVEQFF
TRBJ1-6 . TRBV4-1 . TGCGCCAGCAGCCAAGAAGGGGCGGTACTTTCACCCCTCCACTTT CASSQEGAVLSPLHF
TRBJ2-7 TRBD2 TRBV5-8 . TGTGCCAGCAACCTGCGGAGCGGGAACTACGAGCAGTACTTC CASNLRSGNYEQYF
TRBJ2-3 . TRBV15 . TGTGCCACCAGCAGAGATAGAGTGGGGCTAGATACGCAGTATTTT CATSRDRVGLDTQYF
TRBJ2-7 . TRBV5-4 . TGTGCCAGCAGCACAACTAGTGATGAGCAGTACTTC CASSTTSDEQYF
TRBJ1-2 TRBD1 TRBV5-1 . TGCGCCAGCAGCCCAGCGGACAGGGTGGGTGGCTACACCTTC CASSPADRVGGYTF